The following is a T cell receptor beta chain sequence with its context. Antigen unknown. The CDR3 is made up of 15 amino acids. The germline V gene has CDR1 SEHNR and CDR2 FQNEAQ (reference sequence). Losses at the gene ends were 3 bases for V and 7 bases for J; bases not matched to a gene: 6. This sample was included in a study of shared clonotypes between healthy human individuals. For the study at large: Plates per donor: three CD4 naive, three CD4 memory, two CD8 naive, one CD8 memory. Broader study findings: Relative to their counterparts shared across all four donors, non-shared clonotypes exhibited diminished generation probabilities.

The genomic DNA of each subset was split evenly across several immunoSEQ plates. Libraries were prepared by immunoSEQ multiplex PCR; TCRdb keeps only in-frame clonotypes and omits some of them. Of about 2.3 million clones in the sample, roughly 92% are singletons; the top ten hold around 0.38%. The material sequenced was naive CD4+ T cells from PBMCs. Subset given: CD45RA+ positively selected. This chain connects TRBV7-9 to TRBJ1-4, with 9 positions matching TRBD1. The TCR was taken from a man younger than 35 in good health. Some clones in this sample may be carry-over from other donors' samples. CDR3 protein: CASSFLGQGSEKLFF. DNA for the CDR3: TGTGCCAGCAGCTTTCTGGGACAGGGCAGTGAAAAACTGTTTTTT. The full variable domain, in which reference TRBV7-9 and TRBJ1-4 provide the parts outside the CDR3, is DTGVSQNPRHKITKRGQNVTFRCDPISEHNRLYWYRQTLGQGPEFLTYFQNEAQLEKSRLLSDRFSAERPKGSFSTLEIQRTEQGDSAMYLCASSFLGQGSEKLFFGSGTQLSVL.